This T cell receptor beta chain was found in a study of brain T cells in children with intractable seizures. Study findings and constraints: Pre-surgery blood may have been undersampled, hiding some clones.

Surgery cases with the highest brain T cell transcript signatures were chosen for sequencing. Pre-surgery treatment included at least one anti-epileptic drug. Germline CDR1 LGHDT, CDR2 YNNKEL (reference sequence). This CDR3 has 14 residues. Trimming left V 3 bases short and J 4 bases short, with 10 bases between. As regards this clone: Its specificity is unknown.

Assay used: immunoSEQ multiplex PCR; TCRdb lists only in-frame clones, some missing. Of about 22,000 clones in the sample, roughly 94% were seen once. The J gene is TRBJ1-5, the V gene TRBV3-1 (or the pseudogene TRBV3-2); perhaps TRBD1 as D (5 bases). This TCR derives from a boy aged 5-17 years with focal cortical dysplasia and intractable seizures. The specimen comprised peripheral blood, sampled at surgery. The chain's CDR3 is CASSHQGGNQPQHF. CDR3 coding DNA: TGTGCCAGCAGCCACCAGGGAGGTAATCAGCCCCAGCATTTT.